The 10 T cell receptor beta chains given below trace back to one sample, sequenced in a study of tumor and adjacent non-tumor tissue in lung cancer. A modified ARM-PCR protocol with three rounds of nested PCR amplified TCRbeta. TCRdb analysed the multiplex PCR reads with MiXCR anew, one entry per CDR3 protein. Among roughly 220,000 distinct CDR3 sequences, 70% to 75% were seen once, and the ten largest hold about 23%. RNA was extracted from bulk tissue without any cell sorting. Sequenced: lung tumor tissue. These receptors were obtained from a man between 60 and 75 years old with non-small cell lung cancer.

This clonotype was seen more than once but under ten times. One base away lies a much larger clone, so this may be a sequencing read error. The V gene is TRBV11-3, the J gene TRBJ1-1, with D hard to call. The germline V gene has CDR1 SGHNT and CDR2 YENEEA. The CDR3 sequence is 13 residues long. CDR3 bases: TGTGCCATCAGCTTCGGGGTGAACACTGAAGCTTTCTTT. It codes for CAISFGVNTEAFF.

Comments on this clonotype: Its ends do not fully match the called genes, so a read error is possible. The rearrangement links TRBV20-1 to TRBJ1-1, with a weak D call TRBD1 (5 bases). This CDR3 has 16 amino acids. Germline V gives CDR1 DFQATT, CDR2 SNEGSKA (reference sequence). The CDR3 bases are TGCAGTGCTAGAGATTTTTCGACAGAGAGGGAAGCTGAAGCTTTTTTT. Translation: CSARDFSTEREAEAFF.

The chain has TRBV7-8 and TRBJ2-1; 13 bases are a match to TRBD2. The CDR3 consists of 16 residues. Looked up from germline, CDR1 is SGHVS and CDR2 is FQNEAQ. Trimming took 10 bases from V and 7 from J; bases not matched to a gene: 13. In nucleotides, the CDR3 is TGTGCCAACAGGCGTACTAGCGGGAGGGCCGGGAATGAGCAGTTCTTC. Amino acid sequence: CANRRTSGRAGNEQFF.

Comment on this clonotype: A much bigger clone sits one base away, suggesting this may be a read error. V is TRBV20-1 and J is TRBJ1-1; tentative D call: TRBD1 (6 bases). The V gene's germline CDR1 is DFQATT and CDR2 SNEGSKA (reference sequence). CDR3 size: 12 residues. The ends were cut back, 1 base at V and 6 bases at J, with 9 bases in the middle. The CDR3 reads CSARGDTAEAFF. DNA for the CDR3: TGCAGTGCTAGAGGGGACACCGCTGAAGCTTTCTTT.

In the case of this clonotype: At one end, the junction sequence differs from germline, possibly due to a read error. The chain employs TRBV5-6 and TRBJ2-1, with TRBD2 as a possible D gene (6 bases). This CDR3 comprises 13 residues. Germline CDR1 SGHDT, CDR2 YYEEEE. In nucleotides, the CDR3 is TGTGCCAGCAACTTGGGGGTGCGGGAAGAGCAGTTCTTC. It is translated as CASNLGVREEQFF.

Worth noting for this clonotype: One end of the junction does not line up with germline, which may come from a read error. The rearrangement links TRBV12-3 or TRBV12-4 to TRBJ1-3; maybe TRBD1 (5 bases). This CDR3 has 16 amino acids. As DNA, the CDR3 is TGTGCCAACAGTTTCGCGGGACTGGGCTCTGGAAACACCATATATTTT. This encodes CANSFAGLGSGNTIYF.

On this clonotype: A junction boundary mismatches the germline segment, possibly from a read error. This chain joins TRBV20-1 and TRBJ2-5, with 10 bases fitting TRBD2. CDR3 length: 13 amino acids. The germline V gene has CDR1 DFQATT and CDR2 SNEGSKA (reference sequence). CDR3 nucleotide sequence: TGCAGTACTGCCCTAGCGGGGGAAGAGACCCAGTATTTC. It codes for CSTALAGEETQYF.

Worth noting for this clonotype: One end of the junction does not line up with germline, which may come from a read error. The chain has TRBV4-2 and TRBJ2-1; D is possibly TRBD1 (5 bases). The germline gives CDR1 LGHNA, CDR2 YNFKEQ. This CDR3 region has 17 residues. This CDR3 is CANSQKLYDSSYNEQFF. The CDR3 DNA reads as TGTGCCAACAGCCAAAAGTTGTACGACAGCTCCTACAATGAGCAGTTCTTC.

The gene calls are TRBV7-8 and TRBJ2-3; D may correspond to TRBD1 or TRBD2 (6 bases each). This CDR3 comprises 15 residues. Germline lookup yields CDR1 SGHVS and CDR2 FQNEAQ. Trimming stripped 2 bases from V and 5 bases from J, with 14 bases between. CDR3 loop: CASSLLGGPGDTQYF. Written as DNA, the CDR3 is TGTGCCAGCAGCTTATTGGGGGGCCCTGGAGATACGCAGTATTTT.

Concerning this clonotype: It is likely a read error, because the conserved phenylalanine at the end of the CDR3 is missing. The chain carries TRBV20-1 and TRBJ2-7; D is unclear. Looked up from germline, CDR1 is DFQATT and CDR2 is SNEGSKA (reference sequence). The CDR3 has 14 amino acids. The germline V and J ends were trimmed by 7 bases and 3 bases, with 19 bases remaining between them. The CDR3 coding sequence is TGCAGTGGTGGGATGGTAAAGGGTAGCTACGAGCAGTACCTC. As protein: CSGGMVKGSYEQYL.